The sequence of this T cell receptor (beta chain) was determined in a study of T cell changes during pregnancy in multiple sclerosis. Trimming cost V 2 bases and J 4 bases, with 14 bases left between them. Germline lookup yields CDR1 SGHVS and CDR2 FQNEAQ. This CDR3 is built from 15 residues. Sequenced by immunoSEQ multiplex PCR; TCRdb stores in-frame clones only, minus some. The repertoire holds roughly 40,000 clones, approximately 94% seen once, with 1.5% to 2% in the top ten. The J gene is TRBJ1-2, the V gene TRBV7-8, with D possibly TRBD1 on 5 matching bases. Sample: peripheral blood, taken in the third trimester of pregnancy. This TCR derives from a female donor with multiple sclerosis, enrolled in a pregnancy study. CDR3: CASSLQGIWSYGYTF. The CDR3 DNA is TGTGCCAGCAGCTTACAGGGCATTTGGAGCTATGGCTACACCTTC.